This TCR beta chain was recovered during a study of T cell responses to AZD1222 COVID-19 vaccine (dated by TCRdb to the early 2020s). Regarding the study in general: TCR sequencing covered 230 or so trial participants: nearly 210 given two doses of AZD1222 and 26 given two doses of MenACWY control vaccine. Trial participants were enrolled by age into subgroups of 18-55, 56-69 and 70-plus years, and around 140, 26 and 57 TCR-sequenced participants, respectively, were included in these subgroups. Overall study outcomes, separate from this receptor: Participants were mostly white British and included more females than males, and it was suggested by the authors that clonal diversity may have been underestimated. In the small 56-69-year group, the increase in depth fell short of significance, most likely because of low power. Conclusions about previously exposed vaccinees were limited because only a handful of AZD1222 recipients were SARS-CoV-2 seropositive at baseline. Because no samples from the day 14 peak response were available, repertoires could be characterized only after the peak T cell response. After two AZD1222 doses, both the breadth and the depth of spike-specific TCRs were significantly higher than at day 0 and than in MenACWY recipients. Nearly half of unique spike-specific TCRs reportedly recognized epitopes outside regions mutated in the B.1.351 and B.1.1.7 variants. Vaccine-associated CD4 TCRs spanned the whole spike protein, with dominant responses in regions 160-218 and 743-854.

This clone was found a few times. The clone's antigen remains unknown. Base qualities are not recorded, but no much larger clone differs from it by a single base. Trimming costs V 4 bases and J 0 bases, and their ends lie 9 bases apart. The CDR3 measures 14 amino acids from cysteine to phenylalanine. The read is trimmed to its CDR3 DNA, 42 bases read in frame from base 1. CDR1 and CDR2 were assigned from the germline V gene as MNHEY and SVGAGI. This sample's time point label indicates: about 28 days (+/-7) after the second vaccine dose. AZD1222 recipients with second doses at about 4 weeks or about 12 weeks were pooled, because spike-specific TCR depth and breadth did not differ between schedules. The vaccinee samples were drawn from two UK trials, COV001 and COV002, one of which was a single-blind randomized controlled phase 2/3 trial testing AZD1222 (ChAdOx1 nCoV-19) in healthy adults. For TCRbeta chain sequencing, PBMC samples were collected from trial participants at day 0 and at day 28 after the second dose.

The CDR3 regions of human TCRbeta chains were analyzed by immunosequencing. Per the original workflow: Repertoire TCRs were matched against a reference library of SARS-CoV-2-specific TCRs generated with the MIRA antigen-specificity platform. Breadth meant the fraction of unique TCRs that were SARS-CoV-2-associated, whereas depth meant the fraction of total T cells that were SARS-CoV-2-associated. Each spike-specific TCR was assigned to its reactive spike region and to a CD4 or CD8 class using the MIRA data. Log10-transformed breadth and depth values were compared by one-way ANOVA with Sidak's multiple comparisons tests. TCRdb obtained this table from immuneACCESS and retained in-frame rearrangements with V and J assigned. These tables miss some clones; where compared with another copy, unresolved V genes account for less than half of the shortfall, and the remainder is unexplained. From that table come the V and J calls and clone size; the DNA was used to work out D and trimming. Within this sample are roughly 65,000 clones, with roughly 83% of them counted one time only. The ten largest account for 20% to 25% of the sample.

The TCR sequence derives from an adult who received the AZD1222 COVID-19 vaccine. Sample: peripheral blood, taken 28 days after the second AZD1222 dose. The sequence links TRBV6-5 to TRBJ1-1, with the D gene uncertain. The sequenced DNA is TGTGCCAGCAGTTCGAAGACGGTGAACACTGAAGCTTTCTTT. Its amino acids are CASSSKTVNTEAFF.